These T cell receptor beta chains were read from a single sample in a study of control samples from healthy donors and cancer patients. Only in-frame clones appear in the TCRdb table, and some are missing; sequencing was by immunoSEQ multiplex PCR. The top ten hold over 1.1% of the sample, which has 170,000 or so clones, around 93% seen once. The sample consisted of blood. The receptors derive from a man aged 18 to 30 in good health. Both conserved end residues are part of each CDR3. Fields, in order: V gene, J gene, clone size, CDR3 length, D gene, CDR3 protein, CDR3 DNA. The D gene is left open where the match is weak. Only part of the rows carry a size: once, few, many, or a class if the clone is expanded.

TRBV11-2	TRBJ2-1	once	13	-	CASSLENYNEQFF	TGTGCCAGCAGCTTAGAGAATTACAATGAGCAGTTCTTC
TRBV30	TRBJ1-6	-	13	-	CAWSATINSPLHF	TGTGCCTGGAGCGCGACAATTAATTCACCCCTCCACTTT
TRBV6-5	TRBJ1-2	-	14	-	CASTKSQGRSGYTF	TGTGCCAGCACCAAAAGCCAGGGTCGGTCTGGCTACACCTTC
TRBV25-1	TRBJ1-3	-	15	-	CASSDTRTSGNTIYF	TGTGCCAGCAGTGATACCCGGACCTCTGGAAACACCATATATTTT
TRBV6-6	TRBJ2-7	-	14	TRBD1	CASSNRDRLYEQYF	TGTGCCAGCAGTAACCGGGACAGGCTCTACGAGCAGTACTTC
TRBV18	TRBJ2-5	-	15	TRBD2	CASSRSGGFQETQYF	TGTGCCAGCTCACGCAGCGGGGGTTTTCAAGAGACCCAGTACTTC
TRBV5-4	TRBJ2-7	-	15	-	CASSSMGPRKDEQYF	TGTGCCAGCAGCTCGATGGGACCGCGGAAGGACGAGCAGTACTTC
TRBV6-5	TRBJ2-3	-	14	-	CASILGPYTDTQYF	TGTGCCAGCATCCTGGGACCTTACACAGATACGCAGTATTTT
TRBV6-5	TRBJ2-5	-	14	-	CASSYQQGRETQYF	TGTGCCAGCAGTTACCAACAGGGGAGGGAGACCCAGTACTTC
TRBV28	TRBJ1-4	-	12	-	CATAPREEKLFF	TGTGCCACAGCCCCCCGGGAGGAAAAACTGTTTTTT
TRBV21-1	TRBJ2-1	-	16	-	CASSRRAKRPYNEQFF	TGTGCCAGCAGCAGAAGGGCTAAGCGGCCCTACAATGAGCAGTTCTTC
TRBV5-1	TRBJ2-1	-	18	TRBD2	CASSPGLAGGRSYNEQFF	TGCGCCAGCAGCCCGGGACTAGCGGGGGGGCGGTCCTACAATGAGCAGTTCTTC
TRBV13	TRBJ2-7	few	14	-	CASSPRRVSYEQYF	TGTGCCAGCAGCCCGCGACGGGTGTCCTACGAGCAGTACTTC
TRBV3-1/TRBV3-2	TRBJ1-5	-	14	TRBD1	CASSQGQGGQPQHF	TGTGCCAGCAGCCAAGGACAGGGAGGGCAGCCCCAGCATTTT
TRBV12-5	TRBJ2-5	-	12	-	CASGSPTGAQYF	TGTGCTAGTGGCTCTCCTACGGGGGCCCAGTACTTC
TRBV11-2	TRBJ2-7	-	17	-	CASSSNLRDLSPYEQYF	TGTGCCAGCAGCTCGAACCTCCGGGACCTATCCCCTTACGAGCAGTACTTC
TRBV2	TRBJ1-2	-	11	-	CASSQNYGYTF	TGTGCCAGCAGCCAGAATTATGGCTACACCTTC
TRBV19	TRBJ2-3	-	13	-	CASLGRSTDTQYF	TGTGCCAGTCTTGGGAGGTCCACAGATACGCAGTATTTT
TRBV18	TRBJ2-5	-	17	TRBD2	CASSPLAGRTLAETQYF	TGTGCCAGCTCACCCTTAGCGGGGCGGACTTTAGCAGAGACCCAGTACTTC
TRBV10-2	TRBJ1-2	-	12	-	CASSEANYGYTF	TGCGCCAGCAGTGAGGCTAACTATGGCTACACCTTC
TRBV28	TRBJ2-7	-	13	TRBD1	CASRQGGRYEQYF	TGTGCCAGCAGACAGGGGGGCCGATACGAGCAGTACTTC
TRBV5-1	TRBJ2-7	-	14	-	CASSLGQLGGEQYF	TGCGCCAGCAGCTTGGGGCAGCTGGGGGGAGAGCAGTACTTC
TRBV29-1	TRBJ1-2	-	16	TRBD1	CSVEADRGLGDYGYTF	TGCAGCGTTGAGGCCGACAGGGGGCTTGGGGACTATGGCTACACCTTC
TRBV30	TRBJ2-3	once	14	-	CAGGAGVGTDTQYF	TGTGCGGGGGGGGCAGGGGTTGGGACAGATACGCAGTATTTT
TRBV9	TRBJ1-6	-	10	-	CASGSSPLHF	TGTGCCAGCGGTTCTTCACCCCTCCACTTT
TRBV11-3	TRBJ2-3	-	15	TRBD1	CASSLGQGYTDTQYF	TGTGCCAGCAGCTTGGGACAGGGATACACAGATACGCAGTATTTT
TRBV5-6	TRBJ2-7	-	14	TRBD2	CASTDRSGGYEQYF	TGTGCCAGCACCGACCGTAGCGGGGGCTACGAGCAGTACTTC
TRBV9	TRBJ2-3	-	14	TRBD2	CASTLSGGDYTQYF	TGTGCCAGCACCCTGAGCGGGGGGGATTATACGCAGTATTTT
TRBV25-1	TRBJ1-2	-	13	-	CASSEADSPGYTF	TGTGCCAGCAGTGAGGCGGACAGTCCTGGCTACACCTTC
TRBV9	TRBJ2-7	-	15	TRBD1	CASSLRTGGAYEQYF	TGTGCCAGCAGCCTCCGGACAGGGGGAGCCTACGAGCAGTACTTC
TRBV10-3	TRBJ2-3	-	15	-	CAISELHGKTVAQYF	TGTGCCATCAGTGAATTGCACGGGAAAACCGTAGCGCAGTATTTT
TRBV6-1	TRBJ2-1	-	12	-	CASSESVVRQFF	TGTGCCAGCAGTGAAAGTGTCGTTCGGCAGTTCTTC
TRBV7-9	TRBJ1-6	-	14	-	CASSDSSYNSPLHF	TGTGCCAGCAGCGACAGCTCCTATAATTCACCCCTCCACTTT
TRBV5-5	TRBJ2-7	-	13	-	CASSPAKDHEQYF	TGTGCCAGCAGCCCCGCTAAGGACCACGAGCAGTACTTC
TRBV6-5	TRBJ1-2	-	12	-	CASTQGWYGYTF	TGTGCCAGCACCCAGGGGTGGTATGGCTACACCTTC
TRBV6-5	TRBJ2-1	once	15	-	CASSQGPSSYNEQFF	TGTGCCAGCAGTCAGGGACCGAGCTCCTACAATGAGCAGTTCTTC
TRBV5-1	TRBJ1-1	-	19	TRBD1	CASSFDRTGVIKLNTEAFF	TGCGCCAGCAGCTTTGATAGGACAGGAGTCATTAAGCTGAACACTGAAGCTTTCTTT